This T cell receptor (beta chain) was identified during a study of technical replicates of blood from several donors. Germline loops: CDR1 SGHRS, CDR2 YFSETQ. V was clipped by 3 bases and J by 6 bases; unmatched bases: 14. The CDR3 length is 18 residues. Some clones are missing from TCRdb's copy, which holds only in-frame ones; the method was immunoSEQ multiplex PCR. The repertoire has some 70,000 clones, 90% to 95% of them found once; the top ten carry over 4%. This TCR derives from a human donor in good health. Some clones in this sample may be carry-over from other donors' samples. The sequencing input was PBMCs. This rearrangement joins TRBV5-1 to TRBJ2-3, with TRBD1 matching over 12 bases. The CDR3 DNA is TGCGCCAGCAGCTCCGGGACAGGGGGCGCGTGGGGTGCCGATACGCAGTATTTT. This gives the protein CASSSGTGGAWGADTQYF.